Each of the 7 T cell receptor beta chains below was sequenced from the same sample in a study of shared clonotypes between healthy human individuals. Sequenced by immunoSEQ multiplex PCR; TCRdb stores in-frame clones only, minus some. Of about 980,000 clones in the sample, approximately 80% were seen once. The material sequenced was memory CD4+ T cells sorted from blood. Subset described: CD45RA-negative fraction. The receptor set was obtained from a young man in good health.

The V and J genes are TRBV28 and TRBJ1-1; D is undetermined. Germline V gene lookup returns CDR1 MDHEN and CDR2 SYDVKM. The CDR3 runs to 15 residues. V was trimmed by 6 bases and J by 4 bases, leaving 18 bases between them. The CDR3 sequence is CASSPSRVVSTEAFF. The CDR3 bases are TGTGCCAGCAGCCCCTCGAGAGTCGTGAGCACTGAAGCTTTCTTT.

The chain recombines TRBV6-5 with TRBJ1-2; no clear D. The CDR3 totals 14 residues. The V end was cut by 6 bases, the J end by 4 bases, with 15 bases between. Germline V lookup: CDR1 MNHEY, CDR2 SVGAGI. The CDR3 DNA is TGTGCCAGCAGGATGATCAGGTCATCCTATGGCTACACCTTC. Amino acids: CASRMIRSSYGYTF.

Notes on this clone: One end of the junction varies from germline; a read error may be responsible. CDR3 coding DNA: TGTGCCAGCACCCTGGAGACAGGGGCAAACTTC. This codes for CASTLETGANF. The V call is TRBV2, the J call TRBJ2-7; 8 bases match TRBD1. The germline V gene encodes CDR1 SNHLY and CDR2 FYNNEI. CDR3 length equals 11 residues. The whole variable domain, filled in from reference TRBV2 and TRBJ2-7, reads EPEVTQTPSHQVTQMGQEVILRCVPISNHLYFYWYRQILGQKVEFLVSFYNNEISEKSEIFDDQFSVERPDGSNFTLKIRSTKLEDSAMYFCASTLETGANFGPGTRLTVT.

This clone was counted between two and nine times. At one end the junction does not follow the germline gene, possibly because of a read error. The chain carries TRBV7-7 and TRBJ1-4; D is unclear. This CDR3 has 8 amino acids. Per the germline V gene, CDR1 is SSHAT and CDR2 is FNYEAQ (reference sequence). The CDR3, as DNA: TGTGCTAGCAGCTTAATGGAATTT. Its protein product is CASSLMEF.

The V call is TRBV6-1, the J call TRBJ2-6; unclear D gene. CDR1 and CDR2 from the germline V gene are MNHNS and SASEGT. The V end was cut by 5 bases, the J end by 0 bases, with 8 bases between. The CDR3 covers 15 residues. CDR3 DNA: TGTGCCAGCAGTCCAAAACTCTCTGGGGCCAACGTCCTGACTTTC. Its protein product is CASSPKLSGANVLTF.

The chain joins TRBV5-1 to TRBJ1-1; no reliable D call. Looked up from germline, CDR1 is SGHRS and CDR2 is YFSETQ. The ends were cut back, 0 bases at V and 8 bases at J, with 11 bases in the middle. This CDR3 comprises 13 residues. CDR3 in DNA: TGCGCCAGCAGCTTGGGGAACGGAAAAGAAGCTTTCTTT. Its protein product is CASSLGNGKEAFF.

In DNA, the CDR3 is TGTGCCAGCAGCGACAGCGCGAATGAAAAACTGTTTTTT. This codes for CASSDSANEKLFF. The rearrangement uses TRBV11-2 and TRBJ1-4, with a weak D call TRBD1 (5 bases). Trimming removed 5 bases at V and 5 bases at J, with 9 bases between. The CDR3 length is 13 residues. Germline V gives CDR1 SGHAT, CDR2 FQNNGV.